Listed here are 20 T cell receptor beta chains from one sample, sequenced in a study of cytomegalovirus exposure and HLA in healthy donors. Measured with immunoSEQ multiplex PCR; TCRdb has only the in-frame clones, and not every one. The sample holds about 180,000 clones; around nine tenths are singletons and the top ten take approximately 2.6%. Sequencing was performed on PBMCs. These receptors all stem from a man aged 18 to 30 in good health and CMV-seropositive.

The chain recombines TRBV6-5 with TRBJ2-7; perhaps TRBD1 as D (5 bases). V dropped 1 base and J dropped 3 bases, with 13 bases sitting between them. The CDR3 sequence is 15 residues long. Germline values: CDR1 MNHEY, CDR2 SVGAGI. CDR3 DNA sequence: TGTGCCAGCAGTTACTTCCGACAGTCCATCTACGAGCAGTACTTC. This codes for CASSYFRQSIYEQYF.

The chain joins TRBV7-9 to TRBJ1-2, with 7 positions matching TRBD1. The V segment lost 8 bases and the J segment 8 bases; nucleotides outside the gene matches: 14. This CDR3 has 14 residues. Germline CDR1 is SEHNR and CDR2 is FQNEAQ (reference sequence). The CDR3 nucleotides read TGTGCCAGCCGCGCCCAACAGGGGAATGGGGGCTACACCTTC. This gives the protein CASRAQQGNGGYTF.

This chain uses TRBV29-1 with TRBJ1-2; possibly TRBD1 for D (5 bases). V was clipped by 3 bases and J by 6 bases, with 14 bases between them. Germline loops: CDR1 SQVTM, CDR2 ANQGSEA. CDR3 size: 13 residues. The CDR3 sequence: CSVDGGLVNGYTF. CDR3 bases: TGCAGCGTTGATGGGGGACTCGTCAATGGCTACACCTTC.

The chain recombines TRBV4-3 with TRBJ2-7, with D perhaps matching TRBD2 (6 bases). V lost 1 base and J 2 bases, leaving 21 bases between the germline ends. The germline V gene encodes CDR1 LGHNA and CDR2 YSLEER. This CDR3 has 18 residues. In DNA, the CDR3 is TGCGCCAGCAGCCAAGCCATTCGGGACTCACCAGCCCCCTACGAGCAGTACTTC. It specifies CASSQAIRDSPAPYEQYF.

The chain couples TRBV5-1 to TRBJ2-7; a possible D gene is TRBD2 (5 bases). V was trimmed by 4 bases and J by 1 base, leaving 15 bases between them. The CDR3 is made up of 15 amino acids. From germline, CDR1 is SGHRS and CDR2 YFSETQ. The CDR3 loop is CASSPRAGLSYEQYF. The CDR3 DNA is TGCGCCAGCAGCCCTCGGGCGGGCCTGTCCTACGAGCAGTACTTC.

The chain's CDR3 is CASSEGFTLPAYF. The DNA for the CDR3 is TGTGCCAGCAGTGAAGGTTTCACCCTACCCGCGTATTTT. The V call is TRBV6-1, the J call TRBJ2-3; D ambiguous. There are 13 residues in the CDR3. V was trimmed by 1 base and J by 14 bases, leaving 16 bases between them. Germline lookup yields CDR1 MNHNS and CDR2 SASEGT.

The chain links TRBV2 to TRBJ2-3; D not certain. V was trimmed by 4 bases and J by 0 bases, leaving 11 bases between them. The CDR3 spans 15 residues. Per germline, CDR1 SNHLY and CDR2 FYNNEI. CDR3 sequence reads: CASSGQATSTDTQYF. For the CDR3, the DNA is TGTGCCAGCAGTGGCCAGGCTACTAGCACAGATACGCAGTATTTT. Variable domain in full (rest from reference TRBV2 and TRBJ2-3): EPEVTQTPSHQVTQMGQEVILRCVPISNHLYFYWYRQILGQKVEFLVSFYNNEISEKSEIFDDQFSVERPDGSNFTLKIRSTKLEDSAMYFCASSGQATSTDTQYFGPGTRLTVL.

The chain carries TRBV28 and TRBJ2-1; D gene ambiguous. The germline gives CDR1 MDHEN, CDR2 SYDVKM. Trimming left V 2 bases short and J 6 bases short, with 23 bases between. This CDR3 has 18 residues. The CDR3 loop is CASSLNHRFGPTSNEQFF. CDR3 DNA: TGTGCCAGCAGTTTAAATCATCGGTTTGGGCCAACCTCCAATGAGCAGTTCTTC.

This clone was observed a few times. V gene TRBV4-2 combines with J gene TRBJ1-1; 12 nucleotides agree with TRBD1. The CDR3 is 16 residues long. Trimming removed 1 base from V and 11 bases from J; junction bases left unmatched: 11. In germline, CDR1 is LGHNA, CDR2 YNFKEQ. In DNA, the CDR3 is TGTGCCAGCAGCCAAGTATCGGGACAGGGGGCAAGAGGGGCTTTCTTT. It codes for CASSQVSGQGARGAFF.

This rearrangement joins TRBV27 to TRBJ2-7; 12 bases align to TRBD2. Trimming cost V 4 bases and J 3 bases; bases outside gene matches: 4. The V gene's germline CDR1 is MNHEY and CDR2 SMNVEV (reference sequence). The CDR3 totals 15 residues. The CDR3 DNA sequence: TGTGCCAGCAGTTCTAGCGGGGGGGCGGGCTACGAGCAGTACTTC. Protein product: CASSSSGGAGYEQYF.

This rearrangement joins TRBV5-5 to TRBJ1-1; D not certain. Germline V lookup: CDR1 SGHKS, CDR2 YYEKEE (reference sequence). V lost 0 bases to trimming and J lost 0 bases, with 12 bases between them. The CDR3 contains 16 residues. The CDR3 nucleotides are TGTGCCAGCAGCTTGGGCAGTGGCCGTATGAACACTGAAGCTTTCTTT. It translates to CASSLGSGRMNTEAFF.

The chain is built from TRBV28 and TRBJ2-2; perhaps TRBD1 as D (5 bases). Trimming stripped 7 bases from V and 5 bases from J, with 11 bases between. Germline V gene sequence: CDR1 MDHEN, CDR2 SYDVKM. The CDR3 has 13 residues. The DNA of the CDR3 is TGTGCCAGCACCCCAGGGCAAACCGGGGAGCTGTTTTTT. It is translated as CASTPGQTGELFF.

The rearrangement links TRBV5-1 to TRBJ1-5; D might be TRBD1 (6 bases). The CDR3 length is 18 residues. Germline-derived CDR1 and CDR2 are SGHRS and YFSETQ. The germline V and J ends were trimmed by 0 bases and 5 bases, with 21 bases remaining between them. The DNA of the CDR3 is TGCGCCAGCAGCTTGGCCCCAAGGGGGTCGGGGTCATATCAGCCCCAGCATTTT. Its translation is CASSLAPRGSGSYQPQHF.

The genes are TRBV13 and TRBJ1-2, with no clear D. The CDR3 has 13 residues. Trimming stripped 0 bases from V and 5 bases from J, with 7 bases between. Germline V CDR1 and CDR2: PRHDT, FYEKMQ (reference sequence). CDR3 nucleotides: TGTGCCAGCAGCTTAGGAAGGACTTATGGCTACACCTTC. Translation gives CASSLGRTYGYTF.

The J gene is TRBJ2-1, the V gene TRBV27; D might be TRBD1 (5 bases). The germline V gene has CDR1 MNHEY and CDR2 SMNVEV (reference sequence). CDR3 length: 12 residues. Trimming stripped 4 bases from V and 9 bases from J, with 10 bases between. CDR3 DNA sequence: TGTGCCAGCAGTTCCCAGGGTACTGAGCAGTTCTTC. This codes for CASSSQGTEQFF.

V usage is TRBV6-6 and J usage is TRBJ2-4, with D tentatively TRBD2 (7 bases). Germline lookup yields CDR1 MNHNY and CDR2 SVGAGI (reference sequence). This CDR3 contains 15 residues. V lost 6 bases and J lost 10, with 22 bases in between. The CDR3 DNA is TGTGCCAGCAGAGGGGGGGGGCAGGCTGGGGGGATTCAGTACTTC. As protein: CASRGGGQAGGIQYF.

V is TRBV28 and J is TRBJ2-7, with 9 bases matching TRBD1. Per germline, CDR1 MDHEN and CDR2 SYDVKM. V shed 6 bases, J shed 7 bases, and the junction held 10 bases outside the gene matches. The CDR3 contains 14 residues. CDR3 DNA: TGTGCCAGCAGCACAGGGGGCCGGTACGGAGAGCAGTACTTC. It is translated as CASSTGGRYGEQYF.

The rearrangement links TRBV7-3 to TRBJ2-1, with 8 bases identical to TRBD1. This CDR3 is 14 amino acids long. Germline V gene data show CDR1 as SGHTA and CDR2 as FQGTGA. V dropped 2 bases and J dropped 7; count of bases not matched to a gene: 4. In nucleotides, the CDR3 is TGTGCCAGCAGCTTAGAACAGGGGGGAAATGAGCAGTTCTTC. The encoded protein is CASSLEQGGNEQFF.

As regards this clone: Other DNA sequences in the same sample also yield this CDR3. DNA for the CDR3: TGTGCCAGCAGCTTGACTGGCTACGAGCAGTACTTC. Translating it yields CASSLTGYEQYF. The V call is TRBV11-2, the J call TRBJ2-7; no definite D call. Deletions cut 3 bases from V and 3 bases from J, with 6 bases between. Germline V gene sequence: CDR1 SGHAT, CDR2 FQNNGV. This CDR3 comprises 12 residues.

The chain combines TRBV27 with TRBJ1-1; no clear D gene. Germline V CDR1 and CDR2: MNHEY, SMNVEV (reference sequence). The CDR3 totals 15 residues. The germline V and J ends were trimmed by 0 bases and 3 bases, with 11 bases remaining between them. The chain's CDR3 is CASSLSLGGHTEAFF. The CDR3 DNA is TGTGCCAGCAGTTTATCCTTGGGAGGGCACACTGAAGCTTTCTTT.